A selection of T cell receptor beta chains follows, all from one sample in a study of T cells in pancreatic ductal adenocarcinoma. Sequencing used immunoSEQ multiplex PCR; TCRdb keeps in-frame clones, though not all of them. In the table there are over 7,000 clones, roughly 89% of which are singletons. The sample taken for sequencing was PBMCs. Source of these receptors: a human donor with pancreatic ductal adenocarcinoma. Both conserved end residues are part of each CDR3. The order of the fields is J gene, V gene, clone size, CDR3 protein. Rows give clone size only sometimes, using once, few, many, or a class for an expanded clone.

j_call: TRBJ1-3; v_call: TRBV9; clone_size: -; cdr3_aa: CASSLGPNPGQGLGGNTIYF
j_call: TRBJ2-7; v_call: TRBV6-6; clone_size: -; cdr3_aa: CASSRGGPASYEQYF
j_call: TRBJ2-3; v_call: TRBV11-3; clone_size: -; cdr3_aa: CASSAGQGTSTDTQYF
j_call: TRBJ1-4; v_call: TRBV4-3; clone_size: -; cdr3_aa: CASSQDTTGDEKLFF
j_call: TRBJ2-3; v_call: TRBV10-3; clone_size: -; cdr3_aa: CAISPGLAGGGDTQYF
j_call: TRBJ2-7; v_call: TRBV11-3; clone_size: -; cdr3_aa: CASSLGLIFGSEQYF
j_call: TRBJ2-5; v_call: TRBV28; clone_size: -; cdr3_aa: CASSLAGGLGETQYF
j_call: TRBJ2-5; v_call: TRBV5-1; clone_size: once; cdr3_aa: CASSRDTDQETQYF
j_call: TRBJ1-1; v_call: TRBV28; clone_size: -; cdr3_aa: CASTMGQTNTEAFF
j_call: TRBJ2-3; v_call: TRBV5-1; clone_size: -; cdr3_aa: CASSWDSLSDTQYF
j_call: TRBJ2-3; v_call: TRBV29-1; clone_size: -; cdr3_aa: CSVVPTPSTDTQYF
j_call: TRBJ2-3; v_call: TRBV19; clone_size: -; cdr3_aa: CASSTGQATDTQYF
j_call: TRBJ1-6; v_call: TRBV5-6; clone_size: -; cdr3_aa: CASRETSSYNSPLHF
j_call: TRBJ2-2; v_call: TRBV7-8; clone_size: few; cdr3_aa: CASSLGQNTGELFF
j_call: TRBJ2-7; v_call: TRBV2; clone_size: -; cdr3_aa: CASSLQGAFSYEQYF
j_call: TRBJ2-2; v_call: TRBV28; clone_size: -; cdr3_aa: CAIPASGSNTGELFF
j_call: TRBJ2-2; v_call: TRBV5-8; clone_size: -; cdr3_aa: CASSRLRGANTGELFF
j_call: TRBJ1-1; v_call: TRBV7-2; clone_size: -; cdr3_aa: CASSLRTGPEAFF
j_call: TRBJ2-7; v_call: TRBV5-5; clone_size: -; cdr3_aa: CASSLAGGHYEQYF
j_call: TRBJ2-7; v_call: TRBV5-3; clone_size: -; cdr3_aa: CARSCPIEQYF
j_call: TRBJ2-7; v_call: TRBV19; clone_size: -; cdr3_aa: CASSVTGGDVLSEQYF
j_call: TRBJ1-4; v_call: TRBV18; clone_size: -; cdr3_aa: CASSPGPVLNEKLFF
j_call: TRBJ2-7; v_call: TRBV7-3; clone_size: -; cdr3_aa: CASSLAVPFTPPGEQYF
j_call: TRBJ1-1; v_call: TRBV5-4; clone_size: once; cdr3_aa: CASSFGAPMNTEAFF
j_call: TRBJ2-3; v_call: TRBV7-3; clone_size: -; cdr3_aa: CASSLVGGSTDTQYF
j_call: TRBJ2-5; v_call: TRBV4-2; clone_size: -; cdr3_aa: CASSLDSAQGRETQYF
j_call: TRBJ1-2; v_call: TRBV6-6; clone_size: -; cdr3_aa: CASSYHRQGSNYGYTF
j_call: TRBJ2-1; v_call: TRBV7-8; clone_size: -; cdr3_aa: CASSRHSGGNEQFF
j_call: TRBJ2-3; v_call: TRBV5-1; clone_size: -; cdr3_aa: CASSPFLAEVRTDTQYF
j_call: TRBJ2-4; v_call: TRBV6-4; clone_size: -; cdr3_aa: CASSERLAGNIQYF
j_call: TRBJ1-6; v_call: TRBV5-6; clone_size: -; cdr3_aa: CASSSPAGNNSPLHF
j_call: TRBJ2-1; v_call: TRBV19; clone_size: -; cdr3_aa: CASSKGLGNEQFF
j_call: TRBJ2-5; v_call: TRBV19; clone_size: -; cdr3_aa: CASSGLSRAETQYF
j_call: TRBJ2-1; v_call: TRBV5-4; clone_size: -; cdr3_aa: CASSPRGSGRNEQFF
j_call: TRBJ1-5; v_call: TRBV7-9; clone_size: few; cdr3_aa: CASSIPGSNQPQHF
j_call: TRBJ2-7; v_call: TRBV9; clone_size: -; cdr3_aa: CASSVEGGPYEQYF
j_call: TRBJ1-1; v_call: TRBV28; clone_size: -; cdr3_aa: CASSLYEQLDTEAFF
j_call: TRBJ1-2; v_call: TRBV18; clone_size: -; cdr3_aa: CASSPWTGGYGYTF
j_call: TRBJ1-4; v_call: TRBV28; clone_size: -; cdr3_aa: CASISGGLGEKLFF
j_call: TRBJ2-3; v_call: TRBV30; clone_size: -; cdr3_aa: CASIAGSTDTQYF
j_call: TRBJ1-2; v_call: TRBV7-2; clone_size: once; cdr3_aa: CASSLAGGDYGYTF
j_call: TRBJ2-7; v_call: TRBV7-9; clone_size: -; cdr3_aa: CASSLLRGDIGYEQYF
j_call: TRBJ2-1; v_call: TRBV5-1; clone_size: -; cdr3_aa: CASSFRQGQNEQFF
j_call: TRBJ2-2; v_call: TRBV10-1; clone_size: once; cdr3_aa: CASSEFFRGATGELFF
j_call: TRBJ2-1; v_call: TRBV29-1; clone_size: -; cdr3_aa: CSVEQGADNEQFF
j_call: TRBJ2-3; v_call: TRBV7-7; clone_size: once; cdr3_aa: CASSPGTGNTDTQYF
j_call: TRBJ1-1; v_call: TRBV5-5; clone_size: -; cdr3_aa: CASSRALFLRDRGTEAFF
j_call: TRBJ2-1; v_call: TRBV6-1; clone_size: once; cdr3_aa: CASGGTSGYNEQFF
j_call: TRBJ2-7; v_call: TRBV2; clone_size: -; cdr3_aa: CASSEQGIPYEQYF
j_call: TRBJ2-4; v_call: TRBV6-1; clone_size: -; cdr3_aa: CASSEGLAGVGNIQYF
j_call: TRBJ2-7; v_call: TRBV4-1; clone_size: -; cdr3_aa: CASSQGASATYEQYF
j_call: TRBJ1-6; v_call: TRBV5-1; clone_size: -; cdr3_aa: CASSFAGVDSPLHF
j_call: TRBJ2-2; v_call: TRBV30; clone_size: -; cdr3_aa: CAWRATGELFF
j_call: TRBJ1-1; v_call: TRBV28; clone_size: -; cdr3_aa: CASSLELGNLNTEAFF